This T cell receptor (beta chain) stems from a study of blood T cells in healthy people across ages. Study-level findings and limits: It was the long-lived donors that had more naive CD4+ cells and higher diversity than aged donors.

This CDR3 has 17 residues. The ends were cut back, 7 bases at V and 9 bases at J, with 25 bases in the middle. Per the germline V gene, CDR1 is MNHEY and CDR2 is SVGEGT. With regard to this clonotype: The target antigen is unknown.

Next came a second PCR, run for roughly 6 to 11 cycles, which used a sample-barcoded 5' primer along with a J-beta primer mix. Per sample, CDR3-containing paired-end reads numbered at least 3 million. TCRdb used MiXCR to reprocess the 5' RACE reads, holding one entry per CDR3 protein. The sample consists of 780,000 or so distinct CDR3 sequences, about 55% of them appearing once. V gene TRBV6-2 or TRBV6-3 combines with J gene TRBJ1-6; no clear D. The receptor comes from a man older than 75 in good health. The source material was blood. The CDR3 is CASTRSASRGLSSPLHF. The CDR3 DNA is TGTGCCAGCACCCGATCGGCATCCCGAGGTTTGAGTTCACCCCTCCACTTT.